This TCR beta chain was retrieved from a study of response to subunit inactivated influenza vaccine. In germline, CDR1 is LNHNV, CDR2 YYDKDF (reference sequence). CDR3 size: 17 residues. V was clipped by 0 bases and J by 5 bases; unmatched bases: 10. TCRdb recomputed calls from the RT-PCR reads with MiXCR, one row per CDR3 protein. The sample lists 650,000 to 800,000 distinct CDR3 sequences; about 15% were seen once. This clonotype originated in a man aged 45 to 65 who received an inactivated influenza vaccine. The input for sequencing was PBMCs from blood, taken 14 days before vaccination. The chain links TRBV15 to TRBJ2-1, with TRBD1 identical over 7 bases. The CDR3 region is CATSRERGGIVDNEQFF. The CDR3 nucleotides read TGTGCCACCAGCAGAGAACGAGGGGGCATAGTCGACAATGAGCAGTTCTTC.